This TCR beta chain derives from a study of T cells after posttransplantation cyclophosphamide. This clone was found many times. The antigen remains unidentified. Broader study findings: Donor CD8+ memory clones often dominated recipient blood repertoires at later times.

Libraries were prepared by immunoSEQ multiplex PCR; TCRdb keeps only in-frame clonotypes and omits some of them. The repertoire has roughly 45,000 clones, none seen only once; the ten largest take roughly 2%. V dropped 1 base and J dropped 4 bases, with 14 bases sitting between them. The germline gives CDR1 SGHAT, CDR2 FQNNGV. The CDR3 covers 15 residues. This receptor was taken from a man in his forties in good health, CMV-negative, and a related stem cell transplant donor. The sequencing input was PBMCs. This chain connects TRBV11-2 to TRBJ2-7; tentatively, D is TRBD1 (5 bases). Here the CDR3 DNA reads TGTGCCAGCAGCTTAGCACGGACACCCTCTTACGAGCAGTACTTC. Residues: CASSLARTPSYEQYF.